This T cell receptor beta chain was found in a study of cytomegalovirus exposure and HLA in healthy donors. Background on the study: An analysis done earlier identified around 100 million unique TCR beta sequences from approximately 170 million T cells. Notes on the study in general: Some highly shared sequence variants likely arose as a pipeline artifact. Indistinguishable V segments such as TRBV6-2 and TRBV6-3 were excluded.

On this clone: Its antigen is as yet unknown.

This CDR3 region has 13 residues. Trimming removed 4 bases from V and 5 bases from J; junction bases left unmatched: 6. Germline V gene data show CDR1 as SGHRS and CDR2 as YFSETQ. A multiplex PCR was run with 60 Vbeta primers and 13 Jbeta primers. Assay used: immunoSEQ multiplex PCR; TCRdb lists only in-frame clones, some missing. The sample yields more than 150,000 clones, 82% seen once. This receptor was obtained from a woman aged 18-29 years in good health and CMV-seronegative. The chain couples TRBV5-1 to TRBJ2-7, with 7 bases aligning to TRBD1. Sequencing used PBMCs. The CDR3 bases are TGCGCCAGCAGCCTAGACAGGGCTAACGAGCAGTACTTC. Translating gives CASSLDRANEQYF. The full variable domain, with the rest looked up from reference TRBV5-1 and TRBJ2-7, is KAGVTQTPRYLIKTRGQQVTLSCSPISGHRSVSWYQQTPGQGLQFLFEYFSETQRNKGNFPGRFSGRQFSNSRSEMNVSTLELGDSALYLCASSLDRANEQYFGPGTRLTVT.